This T cell receptor (beta chain) originates from a study of monozygotic twins with cystic fibrosis (dated by TCRdb to the early 2020s). Describing the broader study: Barcoded libraries were prepared from 2.5 to 3.5 micrograms of fragmented DNA with approximately 15 PCR cycles. The study compared TCR beta repertoires within and between 16 monozygotic twin pairs with cystic fibrosis to assess genetic influence on V and J gene usage. The cohort included ten female and six male twin pairs, mostly children and adolescents, aged about 2.0 to 40 years with a median of about 8.2 years. On the day of blood sampling, twins were ranked among over 950 cohort participants for weight-for-height and for FEVPerc (FEV1 disease centile). Data for three of the twin pairs had already been reported earlier in a different context. Points the paper makes about the study in general: In 13 of 16 pairs, V gene usage most closely resembled the co-twin's, and the same held for J usage in 8 of 16 pairs, a pattern suggesting genetic constraints. The cohort was small, and no association was found between shared CDR3 numbers and age, concordance or disease severity. Simpson clonality was found to be generally low (median approximately 0.01), suggesting a naive-dominated repertoire, although higher clonality was observed in the most severely affected patients. Nucleotide-identical clonotype sharing was significantly higher within monozygotic CF twin pairs than between unrelated CF individuals (P = 0.000026, Mann-Whitney).

Following the manufacturer's instructions, the researchers used the immunoSEQ immune profiling system to amplify TCR beta CDR3 regions via multiplex PCR. An Illumina NextSeq system was used to carry out the sequencing. The authors processed their data as follows. Sequence data were processed on the immunoSEQ Analyzer platform, and clonality was computed as the square root of Simpson's index of productive rearrangements. V and J usage similarity was measured by Jensen-Shannon distance, and CDR3 generation probabilities were computed with OLGA. The researchers looked up shared CDR3 sequences in the immuneACCESS database (August 2020) and in VDJdb (December 2020). The clones in this table, taken by TCRdb from immuneACCESS, are in-frame only. Not every clone is retained; where verified, under half of the shortfall comes from an unresolved V gene, and the cause of the rest is unknown. The V and J calls and clone size come from that table; D and trimming were worked out from the DNA. This sample is represented by around 34,000 clones; more than 90% of them were singletons. Approximately 1% of the sample is taken by the ten largest.

Reading from cysteine to phenylalanine, the CDR3 counts 15 amino acids. This entry keeps only the CDR3 DNA: 45 bases, framed from base 1. The junction carries 13 bases between V and J, which are trimmed by 4 bases and 2 bases respectively. Sequences SGHDT (CDR1) and YYEEEE (CDR2) are obtained from the germline V gene. This clone was seen just once. What antigen it recognizes has not been identified. Per-base quality was not reported, and no clone a single base away is much larger than it. The twin pairs came from the European Cystic Fibrosis Twin and Sibling Study Cohort, which recruited patients from more than 150 CF clinics across 14 European countries. Zygosity and CFTR genotype were verified in-house, and zygosity was tested by multiplex PCR of nine short tandem repeat loci. Each twin gave a peripheral blood sample, and clinical parameters were documented on that same day of blood sampling. Genomic DNA was isolated from peripheral blood cells with phenol/chloroform and kept in TE buffer at 4 degrees C.

The sample comprised blood. The chain is assembled from TRBV5-6 and TRBJ2-1; the D segment might be TRBD1 or TRBD2, since each matches 5 bases. The TCR comes from a girl aged 2 to 10 with cystic fibrosis. Here the CDR3 is given as CASSPHRDPYNEQFF. The nucleotide sequence is TGTGCCAGCAGCCCACACCGGGACCCCTACAATGAGCAGTTCTTC.